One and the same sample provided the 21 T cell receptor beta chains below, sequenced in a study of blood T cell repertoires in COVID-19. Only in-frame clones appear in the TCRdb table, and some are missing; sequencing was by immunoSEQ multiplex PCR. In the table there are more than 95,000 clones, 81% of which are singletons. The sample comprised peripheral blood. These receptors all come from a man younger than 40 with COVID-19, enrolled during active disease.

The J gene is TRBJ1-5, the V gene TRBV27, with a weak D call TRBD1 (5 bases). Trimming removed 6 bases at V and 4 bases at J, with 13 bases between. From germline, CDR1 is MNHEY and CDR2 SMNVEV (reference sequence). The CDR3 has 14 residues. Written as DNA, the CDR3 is TGTGCCAGCAGATCAGCCGGGGGGAATCAGCCCCAGCATTTT. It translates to CASRSAGGNQPQHF.

CDR3 bases: TGTGCCATCTCTGACTACGGCAATGAGCAGTTCTTC. Its translation: CAISDYGNEQFF. This sequence joins TRBV2 and TRBJ2-1; D perhaps matches TRBD2 (5 bases). The V gene lost 10 bases and the J gene lost 6 bases, with 13 bases spanning the gap. CDR3 length equals 12 residues. From germline, CDR1 is SNHLY and CDR2 FYNNEI.

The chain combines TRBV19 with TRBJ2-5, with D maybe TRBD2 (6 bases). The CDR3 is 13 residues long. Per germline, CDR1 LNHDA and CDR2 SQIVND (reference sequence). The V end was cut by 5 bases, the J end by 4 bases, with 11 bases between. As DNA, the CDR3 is TGTGCCAGTAGTGGCTCCGGGGGAGAGACCCAGTACTTC. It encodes CASSGSGGETQYF. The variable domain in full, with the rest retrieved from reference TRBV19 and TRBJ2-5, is DGGITQSPKYLFRKEGQNVTLSCEQNLNHDAMYWYRQDPGQGLRLIYYSQIVNDFQKGDIAEGYSVSREKKESFPLTVTSAQKNPTAFYLCASSGSGGETQYFGPGTRLLVL.

The CDR3 DNA reads as TGCGCCAGCAGCCATCCTCCCGGCGGGGGCTACGAGCAGTACTTC. Its translation: CASSHPPGGGYEQYF. The chain carries TRBV4-1 and TRBJ2-7; 7 nucleotides align to TRBD2. The CDR3 runs to 15 residues. J was trimmed by 3 bases and V by 3 bases; bases with no gene match: 8. The germline CDR1 and CDR2 sequences are MGHRA and YSYEKL.

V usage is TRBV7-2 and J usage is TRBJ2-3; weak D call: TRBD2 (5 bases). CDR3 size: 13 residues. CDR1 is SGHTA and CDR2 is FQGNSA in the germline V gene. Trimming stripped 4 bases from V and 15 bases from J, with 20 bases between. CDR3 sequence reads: CASSSDWLGWLYF. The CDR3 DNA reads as TGTGCCAGCAGCTCGGACTGGCTTGGATGGTTATATTTT.

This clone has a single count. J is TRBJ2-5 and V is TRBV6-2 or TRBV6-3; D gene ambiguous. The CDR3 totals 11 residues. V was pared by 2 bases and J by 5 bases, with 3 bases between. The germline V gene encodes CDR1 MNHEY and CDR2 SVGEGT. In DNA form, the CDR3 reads TGTGCCAGCAGTTACGGCGAGACCCAGTACTTC. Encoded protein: CASSYGETQYF.

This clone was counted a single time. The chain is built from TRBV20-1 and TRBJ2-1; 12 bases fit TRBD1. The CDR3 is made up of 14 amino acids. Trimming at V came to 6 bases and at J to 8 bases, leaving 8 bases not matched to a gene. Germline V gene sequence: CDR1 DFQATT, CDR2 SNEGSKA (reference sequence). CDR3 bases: TGCAGTGCCAGTGGGGACAGGGGGCTCGATGAGCAGTTCTTC. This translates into CSASGDRGLDEQFF.

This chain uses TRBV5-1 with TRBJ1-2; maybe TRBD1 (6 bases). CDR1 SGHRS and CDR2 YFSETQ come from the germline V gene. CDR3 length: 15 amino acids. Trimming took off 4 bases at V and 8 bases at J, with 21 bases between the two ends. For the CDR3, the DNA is TGCGCCAGCAGCCTTAAGTTAACAGGGCGTGACGGCTACACCTTC. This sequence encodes CASSLKLTGRDGYTF.

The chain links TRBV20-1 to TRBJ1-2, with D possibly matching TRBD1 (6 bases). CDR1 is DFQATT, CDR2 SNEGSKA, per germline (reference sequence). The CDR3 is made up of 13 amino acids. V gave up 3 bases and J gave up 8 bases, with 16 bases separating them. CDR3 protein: CSASFGAGEGYTF. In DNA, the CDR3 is TGCAGTGCTAGTTTCGGGGCAGGGGAAGGCTACACCTTC.

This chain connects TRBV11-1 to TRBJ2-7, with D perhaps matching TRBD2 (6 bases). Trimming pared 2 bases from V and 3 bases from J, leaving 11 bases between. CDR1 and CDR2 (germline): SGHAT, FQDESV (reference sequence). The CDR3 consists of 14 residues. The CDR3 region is CASSLRGGYYEQYF. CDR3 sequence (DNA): TGTGCCAGCAGCTTAAGAGGAGGGTACTACGAGCAGTACTTC.

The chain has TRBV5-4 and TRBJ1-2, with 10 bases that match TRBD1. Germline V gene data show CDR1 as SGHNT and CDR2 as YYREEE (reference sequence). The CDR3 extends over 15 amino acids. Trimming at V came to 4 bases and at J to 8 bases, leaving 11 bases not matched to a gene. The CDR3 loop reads CASSLPDRGGTGYTF. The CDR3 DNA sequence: TGTGCCAGCAGCCTTCCGGACAGGGGGGGAACGGGCTACACCTTC. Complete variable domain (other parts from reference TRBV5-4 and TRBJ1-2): ETGVTQSPTHLIKTRGQQVTLRCSSQSGHNTVSWYQQALGQGPQFIFQYYREEENGRGNFPPRFSGLQFPNYSSELNVNALELDDSALYLCASSLPDRGGTGYTFGSGTRLTVV.

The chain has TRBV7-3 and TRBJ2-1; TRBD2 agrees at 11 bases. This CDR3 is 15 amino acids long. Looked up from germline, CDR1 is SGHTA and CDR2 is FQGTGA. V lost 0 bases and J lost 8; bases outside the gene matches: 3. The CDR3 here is CASSLTGLAGHEQFF. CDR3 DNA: TGTGCCAGCAGCTTAACAGGACTAGCGGGCCATGAGCAGTTCTTC.

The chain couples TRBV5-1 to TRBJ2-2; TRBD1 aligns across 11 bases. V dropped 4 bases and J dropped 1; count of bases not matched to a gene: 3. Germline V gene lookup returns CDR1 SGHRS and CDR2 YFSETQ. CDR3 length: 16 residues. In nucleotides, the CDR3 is TGCGCCAGCAGCGTGGGACAGGGGGTGAACACCGGGGAGCTGTTTTTT. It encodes CASSVGQGVNTGELFF. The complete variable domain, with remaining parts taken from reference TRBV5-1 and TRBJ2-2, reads KAGVTQTPRYLIKTRGQQVTLSCSPISGHRSVSWYQQTPGQGLQFLFEYFSETQRNKGNFPGRFSGRQFSNSRSEMNVSTLELGDSALYLCASSVGQGVNTGELFFGEGSRLTVL.

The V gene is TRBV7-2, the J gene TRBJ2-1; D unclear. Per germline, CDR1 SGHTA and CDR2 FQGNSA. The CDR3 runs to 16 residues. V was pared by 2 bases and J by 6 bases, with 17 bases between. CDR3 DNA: TGTGCCAGCAGCTTACGGTTTAAGGTACTATCCAATGAGCAGTTCTTC. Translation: CASSLRFKVLSNEQFF.

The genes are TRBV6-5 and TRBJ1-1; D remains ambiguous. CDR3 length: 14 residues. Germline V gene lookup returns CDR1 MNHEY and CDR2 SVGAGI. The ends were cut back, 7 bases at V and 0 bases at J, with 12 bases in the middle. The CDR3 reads CASTTRGMNTEAFF. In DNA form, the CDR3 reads TGTGCCAGCACCACCCGGGGAATGAACACTGAAGCTTTCTTT.

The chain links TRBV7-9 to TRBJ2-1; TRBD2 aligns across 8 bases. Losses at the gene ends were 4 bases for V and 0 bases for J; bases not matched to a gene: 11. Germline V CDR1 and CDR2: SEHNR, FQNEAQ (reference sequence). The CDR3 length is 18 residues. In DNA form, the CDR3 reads TGTGCCAGCAGCTCAGTCCTAGCGGGCCCTATCTCCTACAATGAGCAGTTCTTC. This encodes CASSSVLAGPISYNEQFF. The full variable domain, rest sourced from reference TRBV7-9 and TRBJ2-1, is DTGVSQNPRHKITKRGQNVTFRCDPISEHNRLYWYRQTLGQGPEFLTYFQNEAQLEKSRLLSDRFSAERPKGSFSTLEIQRTEQGDSAMYLCASSSVLAGPISYNEQFFGPGTRLTVL.

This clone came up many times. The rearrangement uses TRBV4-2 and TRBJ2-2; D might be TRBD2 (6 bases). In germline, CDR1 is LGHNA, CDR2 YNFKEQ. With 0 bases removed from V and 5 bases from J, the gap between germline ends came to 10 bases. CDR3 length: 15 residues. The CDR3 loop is CASSQENGGTGELFF. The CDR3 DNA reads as TGTGCCAGCAGCCAAGAAAACGGAGGGACCGGGGAGCTGTTTTTT.

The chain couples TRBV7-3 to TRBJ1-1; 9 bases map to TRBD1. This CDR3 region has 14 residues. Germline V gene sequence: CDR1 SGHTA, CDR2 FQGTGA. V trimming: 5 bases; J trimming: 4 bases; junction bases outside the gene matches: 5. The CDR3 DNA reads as TGTGCCAGCAGCCCACAGGGGGCCATCACTGAAGCTTTCTTT. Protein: CASSPQGAITEAFF.

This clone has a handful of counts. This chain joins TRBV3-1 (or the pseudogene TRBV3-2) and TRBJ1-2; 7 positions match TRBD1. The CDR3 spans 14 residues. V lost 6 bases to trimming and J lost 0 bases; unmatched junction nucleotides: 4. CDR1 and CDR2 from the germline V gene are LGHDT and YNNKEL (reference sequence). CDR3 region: CASRWTGSNYGYTF. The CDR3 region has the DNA TGTGCCAGCAGATGGACAGGATCTAACTATGGCTACACCTTC.

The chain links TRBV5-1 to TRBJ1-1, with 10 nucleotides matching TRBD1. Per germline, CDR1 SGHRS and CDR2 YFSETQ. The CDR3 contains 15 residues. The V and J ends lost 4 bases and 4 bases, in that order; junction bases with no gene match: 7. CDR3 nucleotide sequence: TGCGCCAGCAGCAGTACGACAGGGGGCGGCACTGAAGCTTTCTTT. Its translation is CASSSTTGGGTEAFF.

The CDR3 DNA is TGTGCTAGTGGTTCTAGCGGGGGTGGGGAGACCCAGTACTTC. It is translated as CASGSSGGGETQYF. The J gene is TRBJ2-5, the V gene TRBV12-5; 10 positions match TRBD2. The V gene end was trimmed by 4 bases and the J gene end by 5 bases; junction bases not matched to a gene: 4. This CDR3 comprises 14 residues. The germline V gene has CDR1 LGHNT and CDR2 FRNRAP.